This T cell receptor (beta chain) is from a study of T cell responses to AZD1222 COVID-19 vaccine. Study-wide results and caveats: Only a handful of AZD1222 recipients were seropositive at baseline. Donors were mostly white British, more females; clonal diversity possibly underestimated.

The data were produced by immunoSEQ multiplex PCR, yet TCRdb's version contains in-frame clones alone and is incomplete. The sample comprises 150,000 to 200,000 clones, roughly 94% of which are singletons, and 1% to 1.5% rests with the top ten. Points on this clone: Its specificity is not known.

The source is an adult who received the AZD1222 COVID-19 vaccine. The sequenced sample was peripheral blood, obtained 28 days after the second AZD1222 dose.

The CDR3 loop reads CASKAGGQPQHF. The CDR3 region has the DNA TGTGCCAGCAAGGCAGGGGGTCAGCCCCAGCATTTT. This chain uses TRBV2 with TRBJ1-5, with 7 bases fitting TRBD1. Germline CDR1 is SNHLY and CDR2 is FYNNEI. This CDR3 is 12 amino acids long. V shed 7 bases, J shed 6 bases, and the junction held 3 bases outside the gene matches.